Listed here are 3 T cell receptor beta chains from one sample, sequenced in a study of T cell changes during pregnancy in multiple sclerosis. Clones were read by immunoSEQ multiplex PCR, and TCRdb kept only the in-frame ones, dropping some. The sample has over 75,000 clones, approximately 92% seen once; the top ten hold over 2%. This sample comprised peripheral blood, obtained in the first trimester of pregnancy. The source is a female donor with multiple sclerosis, enrolled in a pregnancy study.

The chain has TRBV30 and TRBJ2-5; a possible D gene is TRBD1 (5 bases). This CDR3 is built from 13 residues. The germline CDR1 and CDR2 sequences are GTSNPN and SVGIG (reference sequence). Trimming took 7 bases from V and 7 from J, leaving 19 bases between them. The CDR3 DNA follows: TGTGCCTCCACCAAGGGGCAGGTGATGACCCAGTACTTC. The encoded protein is CASTKGQVMTQYF.

The gene calls are TRBV5-1 and TRBJ2-1, with 7 positions matching TRBD2. Trimming cost V 4 bases and J 6 bases; bases outside gene matches: 7. Germline CDR1 reads SGHRS; CDR2 reads YFSETQ. The CDR3 has 14 amino acids. CDR3 sequence (DNA): TGCGCCAGCAGCAAGAGCGGGAACCTCAATGAGCAGTTCTTC. Its protein product is CASSKSGNLNEQFF.

This chain uses TRBV5-1 with TRBJ1-6, with D hard to call. With 2 bases removed from V and 10 bases from J, the gap between germline ends came to 13 bases. The CDR3 has 14 amino acids. The germline CDR1 and CDR2 sequences are SGHRS and YFSETQ. CDR3 DNA: TGCGCCAGCAGCTTCGGAGGGATACACTCACCCCTCCACTTT. Translation gives CASSFGGIHSPLHF.